Shown below are 20 T cell receptor beta chains from a single sample sequenced in a study of cytomegalovirus exposure and HLA in healthy donors. 13 Jbeta primers and 60 Vbeta primers were used for the PCR. The data were produced by immunoSEQ multiplex PCR, yet TCRdb's version contains in-frame clones alone and is incomplete. Seen here are about 150,000 clones, approximately 74% observed once, and the top ten hold under 2.5%. The sample was PBMCs. Every receptor here comes from a young man in good health and CMV-seronegative.

The chain links TRBV19 to TRBJ1-4, with no clear D. This CDR3 has 15 amino acids. Germline V gene lookup returns CDR1 LNHDA and CDR2 SQIVND (reference sequence). Trimming pared 5 bases from V and 6 bases from J, leaving 16 bases between. CDR3 coding DNA: TGTGCCAGTAGTTCCCGTGGAGGTCGGGATGAAAAACTGTTTTTT. Protein product: CASSSRGGRDEKLFF.

This sequence joins TRBV5-1 and TRBJ2-2; no clear D. This CDR3 spans 12 amino acids. The V end was cut by 6 bases, the J end by 6 bases, with 9 bases between. Germline CDR1 and CDR2: SGHRS and YFSETQ. The CDR3 region is CASTPGAGELFF. Written as DNA, the CDR3 is TGCGCCAGCACCCCGGGTGCCGGGGAGCTGTTTTTT.

The chain couples TRBV9 to TRBJ2-7; D is perhaps TRBD1 (6 bases). Germline lookup yields CDR1 SGDLS and CDR2 YYNGEE. Trimming shortened V by 1 base and J by 5 bases, and 13 bases separated the two germline ends. This CDR3 comprises 14 residues. CDR3 coding DNA: TGTGCCAGCAGCGTATCAGGGGCTTGGAACGAGCAGTACTTC. Translating it yields CASSVSGAWNEQYF.

V is TRBV7-9 and J is TRBJ2-3, with D perhaps TRBD2 (5 bases). This CDR3 spans 14 amino acids. Between the trimmed V and J ends, which lost 5 bases and 0 bases, there was a span of 9 bases. CDR1 is SEHNR, CDR2 FQNEAQ, per germline (reference sequence). CDR3 nucleotides: TGTGCCAGCAGCCTTAGCGTAAGCACAGATACGCAGTATTTT. This codes for CASSLSVSTDTQYF.

The rearrangement links TRBV28 to TRBJ1-6, with 7 bases fitting TRBD1. J was trimmed by 6 bases and V by 6 bases; bases with no gene match: 8. CDR3 length equals 15 residues. Germline loops: CDR1 MDHEN, CDR2 SYDVKM. The CDR3 reads CASSLRTGSNSPLHF. The CDR3 region has the DNA TGTGCCAGCAGCCTTAGGACAGGTAGTAATTCACCCCTCCACTTT.

The chain carries TRBV6-5 and TRBJ2-7, with 8 bases lining up with TRBD1. The germline V gene encodes CDR1 MNHEY and CDR2 SVGAGI. This CDR3 region has 16 residues. The trim removed 1 base at V and 7 bases at J, leaving 12 bases unmatched. The CDR3 DNA follows: TGTGCCAGCAGTTACTTCACAGGGGGTCCCCTTGTTGAGCAGTACTTC. Translated: CASSYFTGGPLVEQYF.

The chain carries TRBV10-1 and TRBJ1-3; tentatively, D is TRBD1 (6 bases). The length of the CDR3 is 14 residues. The germline V gene has CDR1 WNHNN and CDR2 SYGVQD (reference sequence). Trimming took 1 base from V and 4 from J, leaving 8 bases between them. The CDR3 spells CASSEYREGNTIYF. Here the CDR3 DNA reads TGCGCCAGCAGTGAGTACAGGGAGGGAAACACCATATATTTT.

V usage is TRBV30 and J usage is TRBJ1-1; weak D call: TRBD1 (5 bases). CDR1 is GTSNPN, CDR2 SVGIG, per germline (reference sequence). Deletions cut 0 bases from V and 0 bases from J, with 11 bases between. There are 15 residues in the CDR3. Here the CDR3 reads CAWSVRGHMNTEAFF. The CDR3 region has the DNA TGTGCCTGGAGTGTTAGGGGTCACATGAACACTGAAGCTTTCTTT.

The V and J genes are TRBV5-6 and TRBJ2-5; 10 nucleotides agree with TRBD1. Germline CDR1 reads SGHDT; CDR2 reads YYEEEE. Trimming cost V 4 bases and J 2 bases; bases outside gene matches: 2. This CDR3 is 14 amino acids long. The CDR3 nucleotides are TGTGCCAGCAGCCTGGACAGGGGGCAAGAGACCCAGTACTTC. Encoded protein: CASSLDRGQETQYF.

This clone came up a few times. J is TRBJ1-4 and V is TRBV10-3, with a weak D call TRBD1 (6 bases). Trimming removed 6 bases at V and 4 bases at J, with 9 bases between. CDR1 ENHRY and CDR2 SYGVKD come from the germline V gene. The CDR3 is 13 amino acids. CDR3 in DNA: TGTGCCATCAGAGGGACACTTAATGAAAAACTGTTTTTT. Amino acid sequence: CAIRGTLNEKLFF.

This chain joins TRBV29-1 and TRBJ2-7, with D possibly TRBD2 on 6 matching bases. Per germline, CDR1 SQVTM and CDR2 ANQGSEA. Between the trimmed V and J ends, which lost 0 bases and 1 base, there was a span of 13 bases. The CDR3 has 15 residues. CDR3 protein: CSVEEGGGRSYEQYF. The CDR3 coding sequence is TGCAGCGTTGAAGAGGGAGGAGGGAGGTCCTACGAGCAGTACTTC.

The chain has TRBV15 and TRBJ1-6, with 7 bases that match TRBD1. Germline CDR1 is LNHNV and CDR2 is YYDKDF (reference sequence). The CDR3 runs to 15 residues. J was trimmed by 7 bases and V by 5 bases; bases with no gene match: 8. The CDR3 is CATSGGRGANSPLHF. In DNA, the CDR3 is TGTGCCACCAGCGGGGGCAGGGGGGCCAATTCACCCCTCCACTTT.

The genes are TRBV4-3 and TRBJ2-6, with D uncertain. This CDR3 contains 18 residues. Trimming removed 0 bases from V and 0 bases from J, with 12 bases in between. Germline CDR1 and CDR2: LGHNA and YSLEER. The CDR3 DNA is TGCGCCAGCAGCCAAGATGAGATTGCTGCCTCTGGGGCCAACGTCCTGACTTTC. Encoded protein: CASSQDEIAASGANVLTF.

V and J are TRBV19 and TRBJ2-1, with TRBD2 matching over 10 bases. The CDR3 has 16 residues. The V segment lost 6 bases and the J segment 6 bases; nucleotides outside the gene matches: 11. Germline CDR1 and CDR2: LNHDA and SQIVND (reference sequence). CDR3 DNA: TGTGCCAGTAGAATTTGGAGCGGGGGGGCCCCCAATGAGCAGTTCTTC. It encodes CASRIWSGGAPNEQFF.

The V gene is TRBV20-1, the J gene TRBJ2-5, with no clear D. Germline CDR1 is DFQATT and CDR2 is SNEGSKA (reference sequence). There are 11 residues in the CDR3. The V end lost 1 base, the J end lost 5 bases, and 5 bases lay between the germline ends. This chain's CDR3 is CSARGPETQYF. The CDR3 DNA reads TGCAGTGCTAGAGGGCCGGAGACCCAGTACTTC.

The gene calls are TRBV14 and TRBJ1-1, with D hard to call. Germline-derived CDR1 and CDR2 are SGHDN and FVKESK. CDR3 length: 15 residues. Trimming left V 1 base short and J 0 bases short, with 9 bases between. The CDR3 spells CASSQAQTLNTEAFF. The DNA of the CDR3 is TGTGCCAGCAGCCAAGCTCAGACATTGAACACTGAAGCTTTCTTT.

The V call is TRBV6-5, the J call TRBJ1-1, with TRBD1 as a possible D gene (6 bases). The CDR3 has 13 residues. From germline, CDR1 is MNHEY and CDR2 SVGAGI. Trimming shortened V by 5 bases and J by 11 bases, and 18 bases separated the two germline ends. The CDR3 region has the DNA TGTGCCAGCAGTGAACCCTCACAGGGCAGGGCTTTCTTT. It translates to CASSEPSQGRAFF.

The CDR3 region has the DNA TGTGCCAGCAGCTTAGGGACAGGGGCAGGATCACCCCTCCACTTT. Translation: CASSLGTGAGSPLHF. This chain links TRBV5-4 with TRBJ1-6, with TRBD1 matching 10 bases. This CDR3 is built from 15 residues. Germline V gene sequence: CDR1 SGHNT, CDR2 YYREEE (reference sequence). Trimming cost V 2 bases and J 10 bases; bases outside gene matches: 6.

The chain couples TRBV6-5 to TRBJ2-7; D is undetermined. Germline V gene data show CDR1 as MNHEY and CDR2 as SVGAGI. Deletions cut 0 bases from V and 4 bases from J, with 7 bases between. This CDR3 contains 13 residues. The CDR3 DNA sequence: TGTGCCAGCAGTTACTCGACGGGTTACGAGCAGTACTTC. Translating gives CASSYSTGYEQYF.

For this clone: Sequence at one end of the junction differs from germline and may be a read error. This sample also contains other DNA sequences that code for the same CDR3. The chain is built from TRBV29-1 and TRBJ1-1, with 10 bases fitting TRBD1. This CDR3 is 14 amino acids long. The germline CDR1 and CDR2 sequences are SQVTM and ANQGSEA. CDR3 residues: CSVDISGQGDEAFF. The CDR3 nucleotides read TGCAGTGTTGACATCTCTGGACAGGGGGATGAAGCTTTCTTT. The full variable domain, with the rest looked up from reference TRBV29-1 and TRBJ1-1, is SAVISQKPSRDICQRGTSLTIQCQVDSQVTMMFWYRQQPGQSLTLIATANQGSEATYESGFVIDKFPISRPNLTFSTLTVSNMSPEDSSIYLCSVDISGQGDEAFFGQGTRLTVV.